This T cell receptor beta chain emerged from a study of T cell repertoires in cytomegalovirus infection. This clonotype was counted many times. Its target is not known. TCRdb fed the reads into MiXCR, producing one record per CDR3 protein. The sample has about 80,000 distinct CDR3 sequences, 3.7% seen once; the top ten hold approximately 4.6%. Overall study findings and caveats: Totalled public TCR beta family frequency picked out people who carried CMV plus the relevant HLA. HLA-C-restricted CMV clonotypes gave the most frequent clonotype in two of eight donors.

CDR3 length: 14 residues. V lost 10 bases to trimming and J lost 5 bases, with 20 bases between them. Specimen: PBMCs. The V and J genes are TRBV12-3 or TRBV12-4 and TRBJ1-2, with D possibly being TRBD1 (6 bases). The sequence was collected from a human donor in good health (CMV status not recorded). Some clones in this sample may be carry-over from other donors' samples. The CDR3 reads CATARWGAGYGYTF. CDR3 nucleotides: TGTGCCACCGCCAGGTGGGGGGCGGGTTATGGCTACACCTTC.